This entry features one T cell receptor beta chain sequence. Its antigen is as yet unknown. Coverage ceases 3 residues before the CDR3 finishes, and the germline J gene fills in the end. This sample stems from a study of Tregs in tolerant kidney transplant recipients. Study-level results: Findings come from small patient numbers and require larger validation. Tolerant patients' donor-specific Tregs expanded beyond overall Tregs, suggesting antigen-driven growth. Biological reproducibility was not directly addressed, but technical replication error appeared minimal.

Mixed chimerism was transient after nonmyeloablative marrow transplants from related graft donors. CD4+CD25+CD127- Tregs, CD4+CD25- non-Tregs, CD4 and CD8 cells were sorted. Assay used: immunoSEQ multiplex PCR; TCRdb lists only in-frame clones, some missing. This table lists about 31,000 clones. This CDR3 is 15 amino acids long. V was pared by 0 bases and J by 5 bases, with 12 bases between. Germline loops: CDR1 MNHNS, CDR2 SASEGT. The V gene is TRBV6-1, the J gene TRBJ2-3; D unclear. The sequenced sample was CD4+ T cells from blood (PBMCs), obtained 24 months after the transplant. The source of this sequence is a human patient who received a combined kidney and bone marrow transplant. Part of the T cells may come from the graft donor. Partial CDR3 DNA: TGTGCCAGCAGTGAAGCGCTTCTGGCAAGAGATACG. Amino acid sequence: CASSEALLARDT. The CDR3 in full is CASSEALLARDTQYF.